This T cell receptor (beta chain) emerged from a study of T cells in Graves' hyperthyroidism and ophthalmopathy. Details on this clonotype: What it binds is unknown.

Overall study results and limits: Ophthalmopathy, which appeared later, was predicted by the model a median around 6.9 months before onset.

Germline V gene data show CDR1 as KGHDR and CDR2 as SFDVKD. Trimming at V came to 6 bases and at J to 7 bases, leaving 4 bases not matched to a gene. CDR3 length: 13 residues. Amplified TCR beta CDR3 regions came from RNA transcripts. The HTBI set primed first-round TCR CDR3 RT-PCR. MiXCR was run by TCRdb on the multiplex PCR reads, yielding one entry per CDR3 protein. There are about 300,000 distinct CDR3 sequences in the sample; around 16% occur only once, and around a third lies in the top ten. Patients were excluded because of uncontrolled infection, other autoimmune disease, pregnancy or lactation. This sample holds PBMCs from approximately 10 ml fresh peripheral blood.

The chain couples TRBV24-1 to TRBJ2-1, with TRBD2 matching over 8 bases. This TCR derives from a man aged 25 to 40 with Graves' hyperthyroidism. Sequenced input: blood. CDR3 amino acids: CATSSGSSNEQFF. The CDR3 coding sequence is TGTGCCACCAGTAGCGGGAGTTCGAATGAGCAGTTCTTC.